A selection of T cell receptor beta chains follows, all from one sample in a study of T cell responses to AZD1222 COVID-19 vaccine. The table came from immunoSEQ multiplex PCR; TCRdb's copy has only in-frame clones and leaves some out. The sample holds about 89,000 clones, over 80% seen once. This sample comprised peripheral blood, obtained 28 days after the second AZD1222 dose. These receptors were taken from an adult who received the AZD1222 COVID-19 vaccine. Each CDR3 is given with its conserved first and last residue. A D gene is named only where the DNA matches it firmly. Expanded clones are given a class, and other clones once, few, many or no size at all.

>TRBV20-1|TRBJ2-1|-|-
CSARDQVF
TGCAGTGCTAGAGATCAAGTCTTC
>TRBV12-3/TRBV12-4|TRBJ1-1|-|-
CASCPRWGTEAFF
TGTGCCAGCTGCCCGCGATGGGGCACTGAAGCTTTCTTT
>TRBV6-5|TRBJ1-6|-|-
CASSYSGRWNSPLHF
TGTGCCAGCAGTTATTCGGGGCGGTGGAATTCACCCCTCCACTTT
>TRBV5-1|TRBJ1-2|-|TRBD1
CASSWDSPNYGYTF
TGCGCCAGCAGCTGGGACAGCCCTAACTATGGCTACACCTTC
>TRBV5-8|TRBJ1-1|few|-
CASSLKMGGEGTEAFF
TGTGCCAGCAGCTTGAAGATGGGGGGCGAGGGAACTGAAGCTTTCTTT
>TRBV29-1|TRBJ1-3|once|-
CSVMALGSIYF
TGCAGCGTTATGGCCTTGGGGTCGATATATTTT
>TRBV5-1|TRBJ2-3|-|TRBD1
CASSPRGNTDTQYF
TGCGCCAGCAGCCCCAGGGGGAACACAGATACGCAGTATTTT
>TRBV28|TRBJ1-5|once|-
CASSLSGSNQPQHF
TGTGCCAGCAGCTTGTCGGGCTCCAATCAGCCCCAGCATTTT
>TRBV27|TRBJ1-2|-|-
CASSRTAGVVFGYTF
TGTGCCAGCAGTCGAACGGCAGGAGTCGTCTTTGGCTACACCTTC
>TRBV30|TRBJ1-5|-|-
CAWSHPSPGGYQPQHF
TGTGCCTGGAGCCATCCTAGTCCAGGAGGGTATCAGCCCCAGCATTTT
>TRBV5-6|TRBJ2-3|-|-
CASRVPFGPQYF
TGTGCCAGCAGGGTCCCGTTTGGGCCGCAGTATTTT
>TRBV6-6|TRBJ1-3|-|-
CASSFSGSGNTIYF
TGTGCCAGCAGTTTTTCAGGGTCTGGAAACACCATATATTTT
>TRBV30|TRBJ2-7|once|-
CAWSSRSDEQYF
TGTGCCTGGAGCTCTCGGTCGGACGAGCAGTACTTC
>TRBV15|TRBJ1-5|-|TRBD1
CATSIQDRGGWPQHF
TGTGCCACCAGCATTCAGGACAGGGGTGGATGGCCCCAGCATTTT
>TRBV6-5|TRBJ2-2|-|TRBD1
CASRTDRARELFF
TGTGCCAGCAGAACAGACAGGGCCAGGGAGCTGTTTTTT
>TRBV6-5|TRBJ1-2|-|-
CASNNPVSGYTF
TGTGCCAGCAACAACCCCGTGTCCGGCTACACCTTC
>TRBV27|TRBJ1-6|-|TRBD1
CASSSYRGNSPLHF
TGTGCCAGCAGTTCCTACAGGGGTAATTCACCCCTCCACTTT
>TRBV6-5|TRBJ1-2|-|-
CASKHRETRYGYTF
TGTGCCAGCAAACACAGAGAAACTCGATATGGCTACACCTTC
>TRBV28|TRBJ2-1|-|-
CASSNTGSHYNEQFF
TGTGCCAGCAGTAATACAGGGAGTCACTACAATGAGCAGTTCTTC
>TRBV3-1/TRBV3-2|TRBJ2-1|-|-
CASSQVWGRGNEQFF
TGTGCCAGCAGCCAAGTTTGGGGCAGAGGCAATGAGCAGTTCTTC
>TRBV6-5|TRBJ1-1|-|TRBD1
CASSPRQGAATEAFF
TGTGCCAGCAGTCCACGACAGGGGGCGGCCACTGAAGCTTTCTTT
>TRBV7-6|TRBJ1-5|-|-
CASSSQSSAQHF
TGTGCCAGCAGCTCTCAATCCTCTGCCCAGCATTTT
>TRBV6-2/TRBV6-3|TRBJ2-1|once|TRBD2
CASRPLAGGGNEQFF
TGTGCCAGCAGACCTCTAGCGGGGGGAGGCAATGAGCAGTTCTTC
>TRBV19|TRBJ1-1|-|TRBD1
CASTRQGNTEAFF
TGTGCCAGTACCCGACAGGGGAACACTGAAGCTTTCTTT
>TRBV5-4|TRBJ2-7|-|-
CASSSRVEQYF
TGTGCCAGCAGCAGCAGGGTAGAGCAGTACTTC
>TRBV15|TRBJ1-1|-|TRBD1
CATSHGGTGKNMNTEAFF
TGTGCCACCAGTCACGGGGGGACAGGGAAGAACATGAACACTGAAGCTTTCTTT
>TRBV27|TRBJ2-7|-|TRBD1
CASSRTGTAYEQYF
TGTGCCAGCAGTCGAACCGGGACAGCCTACGAGCAGTACTTC
>TRBV7-9|TRBJ1-1|-|-
CASSLVQALNTEAFF
TGTGCCAGCAGCTTAGTGCAGGCCTTGAACACTGAAGCTTTCTTT
>TRBV19|TRBJ2-1|-|TRBD1
CASSPGQGANNEQFF
TGTGCCAGTAGCCCGGGACAGGGGGCGAACAATGAGCAGTTCTTC